A selection of T cell receptor beta chains follows, all from one sample in a study of T cells expressing NK-cell markers. TCRdb processed the 5' RACE reads again and assigns one entry to each CDR3 protein, with no DNA. Here the sample table reports about 460,000 distinct CDR3 sequences. The sequenced sample was blood T cells: a sorted CD56 or NKG2C T cell subset, CD4+ or CD8+ T cells, or bulk PBMC T cells (not recorded which). Source of these receptors: a woman in her forties or fifties in good health. CDR3s include the opening cysteine and the closing phenylalanine or tryptophan.

j_call: TRBJ2-5
cdr3_length: 15
v_call: TRBV14
cdr3_aa: CASSQGDYNQETQYF

j_call: TRBJ1-2
cdr3_length: 14
v_call: TRBV12-3/TRBV12-4
cdr3_aa: CASSLTSVNYGYTF

j_call: TRBJ2-2
cdr3_length: 15
v_call: TRBV5-1
cdr3_aa: CASSLQNTNGGELFF

j_call: TRBJ2-1
cdr3_length: 15
v_call: TRBV12-3/TRBV12-4
cdr3_aa: CASSHPGGLGNEQFF

j_call: TRBJ2-1
cdr3_length: 14
v_call: TRBV12-5
cdr3_aa: CASGGVGSYNEQFF

j_call: TRBJ2-2
cdr3_length: 17
v_call: TRBV5-6
cdr3_aa: CASSFLSEGSNTGELFF

j_call: TRBJ1-2
cdr3_length: 14
v_call: TRBV2
cdr3_aa: CASSLGQGIVGYTF

j_call: TRBJ1-1
cdr3_length: 16
v_call: TRBV7-9
cdr3_aa: CASSLAGGGSNTEAFF

j_call: TRBJ1-6
cdr3_length: 13
v_call: TRBV18
cdr3_aa: CASTEGVPSPLHF

j_call: TRBJ2-2
cdr3_length: 16
v_call: TRBV20-1
cdr3_aa: CSASGGLPANTGELFF

j_call: TRBJ2-3
cdr3_length: 16
v_call: TRBV5-1
cdr3_aa: CASSLGTSGRTDTQYF

j_call: TRBJ2-6
cdr3_length: 19
v_call: TRBV6-2/TRBV6-3
cdr3_aa: CASSYNPWLVASGANVLTF

j_call: TRBJ1-2
cdr3_length: 13
v_call: TRBV18
cdr3_aa: CASSRDGTYGYTF

j_call: TRBJ2-6
cdr3_length: 16
v_call: TRBV5-1
cdr3_aa: CASSSSLDSGANVLTF

j_call: TRBJ2-1
cdr3_length: 14
v_call: TRBV12-3/TRBV12-4
cdr3_aa: CASSRLVSYNEQFF

j_call: TRBJ2-2
cdr3_length: 15
v_call: TRBV5-1
cdr3_aa: CASSLGIVSVGELFF

j_call: TRBJ2-1
cdr3_length: 12
v_call: TRBV20-1
cdr3_aa: CSARVTGTQQFF

j_call: TRBJ2-1
cdr3_length: 13
v_call: TRBV6-5
cdr3_aa: CASTGGSGRVQFF

j_call: TRBJ2-1
cdr3_length: 15
v_call: TRBV14
cdr3_aa: CASSQDFRTGSEQFF

j_call: TRBJ2-5
cdr3_length: 11
v_call: TRBV28
cdr3_aa: CASSFRQTQYF

j_call: TRBJ2-1
cdr3_length: 16
v_call: TRBV15
cdr3_aa: CATSSDGGRALNEQFF

j_call: TRBJ2-7
cdr3_length: 13
v_call: TRBV20-1
cdr3_aa: CSALTSGRDEQYF

j_call: TRBJ2-1
cdr3_length: 15
v_call: TRBV6-6
cdr3_aa: CASRGGVYSYNEQFF

j_call: TRBJ2-2
cdr3_length: 19
v_call: TRBV12-3/TRBV12-4
cdr3_aa: CASSYPGTSGRAVTGELFF

j_call: TRBJ2-7
cdr3_length: 12
v_call: TRBV10-3
cdr3_aa: CAISEQGTEQYF

j_call: TRBJ2-3
cdr3_length: 13
v_call: TRBV2
cdr3_aa: CATKREKIDTQYF

j_call: TRBJ2-1
cdr3_length: 14
v_call: TRBV6-4
cdr3_aa: CASIRLPGYNEQFF

j_call: TRBJ2-4
cdr3_length: 16
v_call: TRBV5-5
cdr3_aa: CASRQGQSLAKNIQYF

j_call: TRBJ1-1
cdr3_length: 13
v_call: TRBV5-5
cdr3_aa: CASSSTADSEAFF

j_call: TRBJ2-5
cdr3_length: 12
v_call: TRBV29-1
cdr3_aa: CSVVLVGETQYF

j_call: TRBJ2-5
cdr3_length: 13
v_call: TRBV3-1
cdr3_aa: CASSQTGDGTQYF

j_call: TRBJ2-3
cdr3_length: 16
v_call: TRBV25-1
cdr3_aa: CASSVHLGTFTDTQYF

j_call: TRBJ2-2
cdr3_length: 11
v_call: TRBV9
cdr3_aa: CASTESGELFF

j_call: TRBJ2-3
cdr3_length: 15
v_call: TRBV14
cdr3_aa: CASSQTRENTDTQYF

j_call: TRBJ2-1
cdr3_length: 11
v_call: TRBV11-3
cdr3_aa: CASRASNEQFF

j_call: TRBJ1-3
cdr3_length: 15
v_call: TRBV20-1
cdr3_aa: CSARGWGDFGNTIYF

j_call: TRBJ1-1
cdr3_length: 16
v_call: TRBV6-5
cdr3_aa: CASRNSGTGFVPEAFF

j_call: TRBJ2-7
cdr3_length: 14
v_call: TRBV2
cdr3_aa: CASSESGVAYEQYF

j_call: TRBJ2-3
cdr3_length: 14
v_call: TRBV5-1
cdr3_aa: CASSLARAGGLPYF

j_call: TRBJ2-1
cdr3_length: 13
v_call: TRBV3-1
cdr3_aa: CASSSWADNEQFF

j_call: TRBJ2-2
cdr3_length: 16
v_call: TRBV5-5
cdr3_aa: CASSPPRQGITGELFF